These 30 T cell receptor beta chains came from one sample sequenced in a study of shared clonotypes between healthy human individuals. Clones were read by immunoSEQ multiplex PCR, and TCRdb kept only the in-frame ones, dropping some. The sample yields 660,000 or so clones, approximately 96% seen once. CD45RO negativity and positive selection for CCR7 defined naive CD8 cells, a population that excluded terminally differentiated effector memory CD45RA+ cells. Material: naive CD8+ T cells sorted from blood. Source of these receptors: a woman under 40 in good health.

The gene calls are TRBV7-9 and TRBJ2-3; a possible D gene is TRBD2 (6 bases). The CDR3 consists of 14 residues. Germline CDR1 SEHNR, CDR2 FQNEAQ (reference sequence). Trimming removed 10 bases from V and 5 bases from J, with 19 bases in between. This CDR3 reads CATLSGEDGDTQYF. CDR3 in DNA: TGTGCCACCCTTTCGGGGGAGGATGGAGATACGCAGTATTTT. The complete variable domain, with remaining parts taken from reference TRBV7-9 and TRBJ2-3, reads DTGVSQNPRHKITKRGQNVTFRCDPISEHNRLYWYRQTLGQGPEFLTYFQNEAQLEKSRLLSDRFSAERPKGSFSTLEIQRTEQGDSAMYLCATLSGEDGDTQYFGPGTRLTVL.

The V call is TRBV2, the J call TRBJ2-7, with unresolved D. V shed 10 bases and J shed 3 bases, with 13 bases lying between them. The germline V gene encodes CDR1 SNHLY and CDR2 FYNNEI. The CDR3 extends over 12 amino acids. In DNA form, the CDR3 reads TGTGCCACCGCCGACGGAGACTACGAGCAGTACTTC. The encoded protein is CATADGDYEQYF.

The chain joins TRBV28 to TRBJ1-1; D ambiguous. Trimming removed 2 bases at V and 5 bases at J, with 9 bases between. Germline CDR1 and CDR2: MDHEN and SYDVKM. There are 13 residues in the CDR3. CDR3 DNA sequence: TGTGCCAGCAGTTTAGTCCCGCGGACTGAAGCTTTCTTT. Translated, it gives CASSLVPRTEAFF.

V gene TRBV27 combines with J gene TRBJ2-1, with 8 nucleotides matching TRBD2. J lost 7 bases, V lost 5 bases, and 10 bases had no gene match. CDR1 and CDR2 from the germline V gene are MNHEY and SMNVEV (reference sequence). This CDR3 has 15 residues. In nucleotides, the CDR3 is TGTGCCAGCAGTCCCTCAGCGGCGGGAGGAAATGAGCAGTTCTTC. It yields the protein CASSPSAAGGNEQFF.

The chain uses TRBV7-9 and TRBJ2-1; 8 positions agree with TRBD1. Germline CDR1 and CDR2: SEHNR and FQNEAQ (reference sequence). There are 16 residues in the CDR3. The V segment lost 5 bases and the J segment 4 bases; nucleotides outside the gene matches: 10. The chain's CDR3 is CASSTPTGATYNEQFF. The DNA of the CDR3 is TGTGCCAGCAGCACACCGACAGGGGCTACATACAATGAGCAGTTCTTC. Full variable domain (outside the CDR3, taken from reference TRBV7-9 and TRBJ2-1): DTGVSQNPRHKITKRGQNVTFRCDPISEHNRLYWYRQTLGQGPEFLTYFQNEAQLEKSRLLSDRFSAERPKGSFSTLEIQRTEQGDSAMYLCASSTPTGATYNEQFFGPGTRLTVL.

Concerning this clone: This sample also contains other DNA sequences that code for the same CDR3. CDR3 sequence (DNA): TGTGCCAGCAGTGGGGCCAACGTCCTGACTTTC. Its translation is CASSGANVLTF. V is TRBV9 and J is TRBJ2-6; no firm D call. V lost 5 bases and J 3 bases, leaving 0 bases between the germline ends. This CDR3 region has 11 residues. Germline values: CDR1 SGDLS, CDR2 YYNGEE.

The sample holds one count of this clone. The rearrangement links TRBV7-9 to TRBJ2-1, with 9 bases that match TRBD1. In germline, CDR1 is SEHNR, CDR2 FQNEAQ (reference sequence). With V trimmed by 6 bases and J by 7 bases, 10 bases remained unmatched. The CDR3 runs to 15 residues. The DNA for the CDR3 is TGTGCCAGCAGGAAATGGACAGGGGAGTTGAATGAGCAGTTCTTC. This gives the protein CASRKWTGELNEQFF.

The V call is TRBV9, the J call TRBJ2-1; 8 nucleotides agree with TRBD2. V lost 0 bases to trimming and J lost 5 bases; unmatched junction nucleotides: 10. The CDR3 length is 17 residues. The germline CDR1 and CDR2 sequences are SGDLS and YYNGEE. CDR3 residues: CASSVVGWVAGNNEQFF. Here the CDR3 DNA reads TGTGCCAGCAGCGTAGTGGGGTGGGTAGCGGGAAACAATGAGCAGTTCTTC.

The chain is built from TRBV27 and TRBJ2-7, with D uncertain. The CDR3 loop spans 16 amino acids. CDR1 is MNHEY and CDR2 is SMNVEV in the germline V gene (reference sequence). V dropped 5 bases and J dropped 6 bases, with 23 bases sitting between them. CDR3 sequence reads: CASSASSGQKATEQYF. The CDR3 coding sequence is TGTGCCAGCAGTGCCTCCTCGGGCCAAAAGGCGACCGAGCAGTACTTC.

This chain joins TRBV28 and TRBJ1-1; no reliable D call. Germline CDR1 is MDHEN and CDR2 is SYDVKM. This CDR3 contains 14 residues. Between the trimmed V and J ends, which lost 3 bases and 0 bases, there was a span of 8 bases. The CDR3 here is CASSLAGMNTEAFF. The CDR3 DNA is TGTGCCAGCAGTTTGGCGGGAATGAACACTGAAGCTTTCTTT.

This chain links TRBV27 with TRBJ2-7; 7 bases are a match to TRBD1. V trimming: 5 bases; J trimming: 2 bases; junction bases outside the gene matches: 12. Germline CDR1 reads MNHEY; CDR2 reads SMNVEV (reference sequence). The CDR3 is made up of 16 amino acids. The CDR3 reads CASSVLQGYRPYEQYF. The DNA of the CDR3 is TGTGCCAGCAGTGTACTACAGGGGTACAGGCCCTACGAGCAGTACTTC.

The sample holds one count of this clone. The genes are TRBV9 and TRBJ2-2; weak D call: TRBD2 (5 bases). In germline, CDR1 is SGDLS, CDR2 YYNGEE. The CDR3 totals 12 residues. Trimming took off 5 bases at V and 4 bases at J, with 6 bases between the two ends. The CDR3, as DNA: TGTGCCAGCAGGGAGGTCACCGGGGAGCTGTTTTTT. It is translated as CASREVTGELFF.

The chain recombines TRBV30 with TRBJ1-1; 9 bases are a match to TRBD1. Germline values: CDR1 GTSNPN, CDR2 SVGIG (reference sequence). The CDR3 has 13 residues. V lost 0 bases and J lost 4; bases outside the gene matches: 0. The CDR3 reads CAWSVQGATEAFF. In DNA, the CDR3 is TGTGCCTGGAGTGTACAGGGGGCCACTGAAGCTTTCTTT. The whole variable domain, remainder taken from reference TRBV30 and TRBJ1-1, is SQTIHQWPATLVQPVGSPLSLECTVEGTSNPNLYWYRQAAGRGLQLLFYSVGIGQISSEVPQNLSASRPQDRQFILSSKKLLLSDSGFYLCAWSVQGATEAFFGQGTRLTVV.

The chain recombines TRBV18 with TRBJ1-5; no definite D call. V was trimmed by 5 bases and J by 0 bases, leaving 11 bases between them. Germline V lookup: CDR1 KGHSH, CDR2 LQKENI. This CDR3 is built from 15 residues. As DNA, the CDR3 is TGTGCCAGCTCAACTCCCGACAATAGCAATCAGCCCCAGCATTTT. Encoded protein: CASSTPDNSNQPQHF. The full variable domain, completed using reference TRBV18 and TRBJ1-5, is NAGVMQNPRHLVRRRGQEARLRCSPMKGHSHVYWYRQLPEEGLKFMVYLQKENIIDESGMPKERFSAEFPKEGPSILRIQQVVRGDSAAYFCASSTPDNSNQPQHFGDGTRLSIL.

Details on this clone: One end of the junction fails to match germline, which may point to a read error. This chain links TRBV6-5 with TRBJ2-2, with a tentative D call TRBD1 (6 bases). CDR1 is MNHEY and CDR2 is SVGAGI in the germline V gene. This CDR3 region has 14 residues. CDR3 coding DNA: TGTGCCAGCAGCCGGGACAATCCCACCCGGGAGCTGTTTTTT. Protein product: CASSRDNPTRELFF.

The CDR3 protein is CATSRDLALAGDTTDTQYF. As DNA, the CDR3 is TGTGCCACCAGCAGAGATTTGGCGCTAGCGGGAGATACCACAGATACGCAGTATTTT. V gene TRBV15 combines with J gene TRBJ2-3, with 10 bases matching TRBD2. The germline CDR1 and CDR2 sequences are LNHNV and YYDKDF (reference sequence). J was trimmed by 2 bases and V by 0 bases; bases with no gene match: 11. The CDR3 covers 19 residues.

The chain employs TRBV10-1 and TRBJ2-3; a possible D gene is TRBD2 (5 bases). Germline V CDR1 and CDR2: WNHNN, SYGVQD (reference sequence). This CDR3 region has 15 residues. V was shortened by 3 bases and J by 4 bases, with 14 bases between the two germline ends. The CDR3 DNA reads TGCGCCAGCAGTGACCCGGGTCTCGGGGCAGATACGCAGTATTTT. Its protein product is CASSDPGLGADTQYF.

The genes are TRBV7-6 and TRBJ2-7; 9 positions match TRBD1. The CDR3 contains 17 residues. The V segment lost 5 bases and the J segment 7 bases; nucleotides outside the gene matches: 18. Germline V lookup: CDR1 SGHVS, CDR2 FNYEAQ. CDR3 residues: CASSRRAGTQGAGEQYF. CDR3 sequence (DNA): TGTGCCAGCAGCCGCCGGGCCGGGACACAGGGGGCTGGGGAGCAGTACTTC.

V is TRBV11-1 and J is TRBJ2-7; D gene uncertain. This CDR3 is 13 amino acids long. V shed 6 bases and J shed 0 bases, with 9 bases lying between them. CDR1 is SGHAT, CDR2 FQDESV, per germline (reference sequence). The CDR3 DNA follows: TGTGCCAGCAGTCACAGAATCTCCTACGAGCAGTACTTC. This sequence encodes CASSHRISYEQYF.

This clone was seen once. This chain connects TRBV30 to TRBJ1-2; unclear D gene. The CDR3 contains 13 residues. V was clipped by 4 bases and J by 6 bases, with 15 bases between them. In germline, CDR1 is GTSNPN, CDR2 SVGIG (reference sequence). The CDR3 here is CAWNPGSSDGYTF. The DNA of the CDR3 is TGTGCCTGGAACCCAGGCAGTAGTGATGGCTACACCTTC.

The chain joins TRBV27 to TRBJ1-5; 10 nucleotides line up with TRBD1. The ends lost 6 bases at V and 0 bases at J; junction bases unmatched: 8. CDR3 size: 17 residues. Germline CDR1 is MNHEY and CDR2 is SMNVEV (reference sequence). The CDR3, as DNA: TGTGCCAGCAGCAGACAGGGGGCGTGGGATAGCAATCAGCCCCAGCATTTT. Protein: CASSRQGAWDSNQPQHF.

V is TRBV12-1 and J is TRBJ1-5; no DNA check was done on the table's D call, TRBD1. TRBV12-1 is a listed pseudogene. The CDR3 contains 15 residues. For the CDR3, the DNA is TGTGCCAGCAGCCCGGAGGACAGGGAAAATCAGCCCCAGCATTTT. Translation: CASSPEDRENQPQHF.

This rearrangement joins TRBV19 to TRBJ1-5, with TRBD1 matching 7 bases. Germline loops: CDR1 LNHDA, CDR2 SQIVND (reference sequence). J lost 0 bases, V lost 0 bases, and 8 bases had no gene match. The CDR3 totals 18 residues. The CDR3, as DNA: TGTGCCAGTAGTATAGATTCCCCGACAGGGCCTAGCAATCAGCCCCAGCATTTT. Translation: CASSIDSPTGPSNQPQHF. The complete variable domain, with remaining parts taken from reference TRBV19 and TRBJ1-5, reads DGGITQSPKYLFRKEGQNVTLSCEQNLNHDAMYWYRQDPGQGLRLIYYSQIVNDFQKGDIAEGYSVSREKKESFPLTVTSAQKNPTAFYLCASSIDSPTGPSNQPQHFGDGTRLSIL.

The rearrangement links TRBV27 to TRBJ2-4, with D maybe TRBD1 (6 bases). This CDR3 spans 16 amino acids. Germline lookup yields CDR1 MNHEY and CDR2 SMNVEV (reference sequence). V lost 5 bases and J lost 2, with 16 bases in between. The CDR3 coding sequence is TGTGCCAGCAGTATGGACAGCGGAAGCTCCAAAAACATTCAGTACTTC. Protein sequence: CASSMDSGSSKNIQYF.

This chain connects TRBV5-4 to TRBJ2-7, with TRBD2 identical over 10 bases. This CDR3 contains 16 residues. The trim removed 2 bases at V and 1 base at J, leaving 6 bases unmatched. Germline CDR1 reads SGHNT; CDR2 reads YYREEE (reference sequence). The CDR3: CASSFEAGGLSYEQYF. For the CDR3, the DNA is TGTGCCAGCAGCTTTGAAGCGGGAGGGCTGTCCTACGAGCAGTACTTC.

V gene TRBV10-2 combines with J gene TRBJ2-2; D is undetermined. The CDR3 length is 11 residues. Germline V lookup: CDR1 WSHSY, CDR2 SAAADI. Trimming left V 5 bases short and J 7 bases short, with 5 bases between. The CDR3 reads CASSRGGELFF. The CDR3 region has the DNA TGCGCCAGCAGTCGAGGCGGGGAGCTGTTTTTT.

V usage is TRBV7-9 and J usage is TRBJ2-7; TRBD1 or TRBD2 may be the D gene (5 bases each). The CDR3 consists of 15 residues. In germline, CDR1 is SEHNR, CDR2 FQNEAQ (reference sequence). V shed 1 base and J shed 1 base, with 11 bases lying between them. CDR3 protein: CASSLETGGSYEQYF. The CDR3 bases are TGTGCCAGCAGCTTAGAAACAGGCGGGTCCTACGAGCAGTACTTC.

The gene calls are TRBV5-1 and TRBJ1-5, with D perhaps TRBD1 (5 bases). V lost 0 bases, J lost 5 bases, and 6 bases lay in between. The CDR3 length is 13 residues. Per the germline V gene, CDR1 is SGHRS and CDR2 is YFSETQ. The CDR3 spells CASSLVGDQPQHF. In DNA, the CDR3 is TGCGCCAGCAGCTTGGTGGGGGATCAGCCCCAGCATTTT.

V usage is TRBV11-2 and J usage is TRBJ1-4; TRBD1 matches 7 bases. Germline V gene sequence: CDR1 SGHAT, CDR2 FQNNGV. This CDR3 is 14 amino acids long. V dropped 6 bases and J dropped 7; count of bases not matched to a gene: 8. CDR3 in amino acids: CASRRTGEGEKLFF. The DNA of the CDR3 is TGTGCCAGCAGGAGAACAGGGGAAGGTGAAAAACTGTTTTTT.

The rearrangement uses TRBV6-1 and TRBJ2-1; unclear D gene. The CDR3 runs to 12 residues. Trimming left V 3 bases short and J 9 bases short, with 9 bases between. In germline, CDR1 is MNHNS, CDR2 SASEGT. The CDR3 DNA reads as TGTGCCAGCAGTGACTATCAGCCTGAGCAGTTCTTC. Protein product: CASSDYQPEQFF.